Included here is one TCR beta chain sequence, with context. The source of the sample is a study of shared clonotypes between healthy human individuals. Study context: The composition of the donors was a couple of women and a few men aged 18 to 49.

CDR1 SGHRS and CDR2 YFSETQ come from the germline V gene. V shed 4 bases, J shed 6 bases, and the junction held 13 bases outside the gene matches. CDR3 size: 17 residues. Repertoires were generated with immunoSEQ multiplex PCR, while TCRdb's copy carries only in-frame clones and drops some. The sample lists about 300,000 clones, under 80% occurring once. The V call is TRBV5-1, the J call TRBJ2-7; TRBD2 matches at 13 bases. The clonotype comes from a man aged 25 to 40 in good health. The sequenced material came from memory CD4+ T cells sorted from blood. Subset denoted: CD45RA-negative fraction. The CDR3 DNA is TGCGCCAGCAGCAGCCGCGGACTAGCGGGAGTGGCACGCGAGCAGTACTTC. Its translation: CASSSRGLAGVAREQYF.